These 5 T cell receptor beta chains were all obtained from the same sample, sequenced in a study of post-analysis software for immune sequencing data (dated by TCRdb to about 2015). Receptors were amplified or captured by PCR. Sequencing instrument: Illumina HiSeq 2500. Unique molecular identifiers were incorporated into TCR beta cDNA libraries to reduce PCR and sequencing biases. Through fastp at Q25 and MiXCR, TCRdb rebuilt clones from the public reads, retaining in-frame beta chains. Identical CDR3 protein sequences are pooled into one entry, listed with their most common genes and DNA. A total of around 190,000 distinct CDR3 sequences appear in this sample, 29% of them only once. The ten largest account for approximately 3.6% of the sample. Their cognate antigens are unknown. Summary of the overall study and its limitations: Significantly higher frequencies in patients than in controls were found for roughly 5 TRBV segments, including TRBV5-6, TRBV5-1 and TRBV20-1.

Sequencing was done on a sample of blood. The source of these receptors is a girl aged 2-17 years with multiple sclerosis.

This clonotype was seen many times. J is TRBJ1-1 and V is TRBV7-2, with D perhaps TRBD1 (5 bases). V lost 3 bases and J lost 4, with 9 bases in between. Germline lookup yields CDR1 SGHTA and CDR2 FQGNSA. The CDR3 sequence is 13 residues long. The CDR3 region is CASSFSQGTEAFF. DNA for the CDR3: TGTGCCAGCAGCTTTTCTCAGGGCACTGAAGCTTTCTTT.

J is TRBJ2-7 and V is TRBV20-1, with D unclear. This CDR3 has 15 amino acids. Germline assignment: CDR1 DFQATT and CDR2 SNEGSKA (reference sequence). Trimming cost V 5 bases and J 0 bases, with 17 bases left between them. The CDR3 protein is CSAGAPVPVSYEQYF. The DNA of the CDR3 is TGCAGTGCTGGAGCCCCGGTTCCAGTCTCCTACGAGCAGTACTTC.

The chain links TRBV25-1 to TRBJ1-5, with 7 bases aligning to TRBD1. The CDR3 contains 14 residues. V gave up 8 bases and J gave up 4 bases; unmatched junction bases: 8. CDR1 and CDR2 (germline): MGHDK, SYGVNS. CDR3 residues: CASQATGSNQPQHF. CDR3 nucleotide sequence: TGTGCCAGCCAAGCGACAGGGTCTAATCAGCCCCAGCATTTT.

This clonotype appeared many times. The CDR3 spells CASSNRQFQYNEQFF. DNA of the CDR3: TGCGCCAGCAGCAACCGACAGTTCCAGTACAATGAGCAGTTCTTC. V usage is TRBV5-1 and J usage is TRBJ2-1, with D maybe TRBD1 (5 bases). Trimming took 4 bases from V and 4 from J, leaving 15 bases between them. The CDR3 runs 15 residues. Germline V lookup: CDR1 SGHRS, CDR2 YFSETQ.

This clonotype was recorded many times. The chain is built from TRBV10-3 and TRBJ2-7; TRBD1 matches 8 bases. This CDR3 spans 13 amino acids. Germline CDR1 ENHRY, CDR2 SYGVKD. The V gene end was trimmed by 10 bases and the J gene end by 5 bases; junction bases not matched to a gene: 10. CDR3 in amino acids: CATTRQGMDEQYF. The CDR3 coding sequence is TGTGCCACGACCAGACAGGGGATGGACGAGCAGTACTTC.